One sample yielded the 10 T cell receptor beta chains listed below, sequenced in a study of T cell responses to AZD1222 COVID-19 vaccine. The data were produced by immunoSEQ multiplex PCR, yet TCRdb's version contains in-frame clones alone and is incomplete. The top ten hold 2.5% to 3% of the sample, which has 150,000 to 200,000 clones, approximately 90% seen once. Here the sequenced sample was peripheral blood, taken on day 0 of AZD1222 vaccination. The receptors stem from an adult in good health.

This clone is a singleton in its sample. The V and J genes are TRBV21-1 and TRBJ1-6; the table's D call of TRBD1 was not tested on the DNA. TRBV21-1 is annotated as a pseudogene. The CDR3 contains 13 residues. Here the CDR3 reads CASGDTDGASLHF. In DNA form, the CDR3 reads TGTGCCAGCGGTGACACGGATGGGGCCTCCCTCCACTTT.

The J gene is TRBJ2-5, the V gene TRBV7-3; no firm D call. This CDR3 region has 15 residues. From germline, CDR1 is SGHTA and CDR2 FQGTGA. Trimming cost V 2 bases and J 5 bases, with 15 bases left between them. CDR3 bases: TGTGCCAGCAGCTTAGGTTCCCCGGGCGTGGAGACCCAGTACTTC. This translates into CASSLGSPGVETQYF.

The chain uses TRBV4-3 and TRBJ2-1; D might be TRBD2 (5 bases). The V gene lost 0 bases and the J gene lost 14 bases, with 17 bases spanning the gap. The CDR3 consists of 14 residues. Germline V gene lookup returns CDR1 LGHNA and CDR2 YSLEER. The CDR3 nucleotides are TGCGCCAGCAGCCAAGACCTGATAGCGCAGGATAAGTTCTTC. Encoded protein: CASSQDLIAQDKFF.

The chain has TRBV5-5 and TRBJ1-2; weak D call: TRBD1 (5 bases). In germline, CDR1 is SGHKS, CDR2 YYEKEE (reference sequence). V lost 3 bases to trimming and J lost 7 bases, with 13 bases between them. The CDR3 sequence is 13 residues long. The CDR3 DNA sequence: TGTGCCAGCAGCTGGGGGGAGGGAAGTGGCTACACCTTC. This gives the protein CASSWGEGSGYTF.

The rearrangement joins TRBV7-2 to TRBJ1-6; unclear D gene. Trimming removed 1 base at V and 5 bases at J, with 9 bases between. The CDR3 contains 15 residues. Germline CDR1 is SGHTA and CDR2 is FQGNSA. The chain's CDR3 is CASSLGSGHNSPLHF. The CDR3 region has the DNA TGTGCCAGCAGCTTAGGGAGTGGGCATAATTCACCCCTCCACTTT.

J is TRBJ2-5 and V is TRBV29-1, with 8 nucleotides matching TRBD2. The ends lost 4 bases at V and 5 bases at J; junction bases unmatched: 12. The CDR3 runs 15 residues. The germline gives CDR1 SQVTM, CDR2 ANQGSEA. For the CDR3, the DNA is TGCAGCGTTGCCCTTCGGGGGGGCCTAGGGGAGACCCAGTACTTC. As protein: CSVALRGGLGETQYF.

V and J are TRBV7-9 and TRBJ2-2; D is unresolved. Germline CDR1 SEHNR, CDR2 FQNEAQ (reference sequence). The CDR3 runs 14 residues. The V end was cut by 2 bases, the J end by 5 bases, with 9 bases between. This chain's CDR3 is CASSLPGGTGELFF. The CDR3 DNA sequence: TGTGCCAGCAGCTTACCGGGTGGGACCGGGGAGCTGTTTTTT.

The chain couples TRBV3-1 (or the pseudogene TRBV3-2) to TRBJ2-5; 7 nucleotides line up with TRBD1. Germline CDR1 reads LGHDT; CDR2 reads YNNKEL (reference sequence). V lost 3 bases and J lost 5; bases outside the gene matches: 15. The CDR3 has 17 amino acids. CDR3 sequence (DNA): TGTGCCAGCAGCCATCCCCACAGGGACAGCCTGAGTGAGACCCAGTACTTC. Protein product: CASSHPHRDSLSETQYF.

This clone is a singleton in its sample. This chain joins TRBV5-1 and TRBJ2-3, with 9 bases fitting TRBD2. The CDR3 totals 16 residues. V trimming: 4 bases; J trimming: 3 bases; junction bases outside the gene matches: 9. The germline gives CDR1 SGHRS, CDR2 YFSETQ. The CDR3 sequence is CASSPGGSGGTDTQYF. The CDR3 DNA follows: TGCGCCAGCAGCCCCGGCGGTAGCGGGGGAACAGATACGCAGTATTTT.

The V call is TRBV7-9, the J call TRBJ2-2, with 11 bases aligning to TRBD1. This CDR3 contains 16 residues. The V gene's germline CDR1 is SEHNR and CDR2 FQNEAQ (reference sequence). J was trimmed by 7 bases and V by 5 bases; bases with no gene match: 9. CDR3 sequence (DNA): TGTGCCAGCAGCGTATCCGGGACAGGGGGTATCGGGGAGCTGTTTTTT. Translating gives CASSVSGTGGIGELFF.